One sample yielded the 22 T cell receptor beta chains listed below, sequenced in a study of blood T cell repertoires in COVID-19. The repertoire was sequenced with immunoSEQ multiplex PCR; TCRdb's copy has only in-frame clones and lacks some. The top ten hold around 4% of the sample, which has 140,000 to 150,000 clones, around 82% seen once. The sample consisted of peripheral blood. All receptors come from a man aged 55 to 70 with acute or convalescent COVID-19.

This clone was recorded a few times. This chain uses TRBV19 with TRBJ1-5; 9 bases line up with TRBD1. The CDR3 covers 15 residues. CDR1 and CDR2 (germline): LNHDA, SQIVND (reference sequence). The trim removed 5 bases at V and 6 bases at J, leaving 8 bases unmatched. The CDR3 nucleotides read TGTGCCAGTAGTTTCACAGGGGGCGCGGGTCAGCCCCAGCATTTT. Its protein product is CASSFTGGAGQPQHF.

This chain connects TRBV7-9 to TRBJ1-2; possibly TRBD1 for D (6 bases). This CDR3 is 16 amino acids long. Germline values: CDR1 SEHNR, CDR2 FQNEAQ (reference sequence). The ends were cut back, 4 bases at V and 1 base at J, with 16 bases in the middle. CDR3 amino acids: CASSSERGGDNYGYTF. For the CDR3, the DNA is TGTGCCAGCAGCTCCGAGAGGGGGGGAGATAACTATGGCTACACCTTC.

The chain uses TRBV4-2 and TRBJ2-1; D gene ambiguous. Trimming shortened V by 0 bases and J by 9 bases, and 12 bases separated the two germline ends. This CDR3 comprises 14 residues. Germline V CDR1 and CDR2: LGHNA, YNFKEQ. CDR3 nucleotide sequence: TGTGCCAGCAGCCAAGATGCGGTGTTGGCTGAGCAGTTCTTC. It translates to CASSQDAVLAEQFF.

The rearrangement links TRBV27 to TRBJ1-6; 9 nucleotides align to TRBD1. Germline CDR1 reads MNHEY; CDR2 reads SMNVEV (reference sequence). This CDR3 contains 13 residues. The V segment lost 4 bases and the J segment 10 bases; nucleotides outside the gene matches: 2. The DNA of the CDR3 is TGTGCCAGCAGTTGGGACAGGGAATCACCCCTCCACTTT. It yields the protein CASSWDRESPLHF.

This sequence joins TRBV2 and TRBJ1-3; 7 bases align to TRBD1. This CDR3 has 19 amino acids. CDR1 is SNHLY and CDR2 is FYNNEI in the germline V gene. The trim removed 6 bases at V and 0 bases at J, leaving 17 bases unmatched. CDR3 coding DNA: TGTGCCAGCAGCCCGACAGGGTCTCGTCCGCTGGTCTCTGGAAACACCATATATTTT. Translating it yields CASSPTGSRPLVSGNTIYF.

V is TRBV6-5 and J is TRBJ2-7, with TRBD2 as a possible D gene (6 bases). The CDR3 is 15 residues long. Trimming cost V 2 bases and J 5 bases, with 16 bases left between them. Germline V CDR1 and CDR2: MNHEY, SVGAGI. The CDR3 nucleotides read TGTGCCAGCAGTTACGGGGCGGGGACCATGAACGAGCAGTACTTC. Amino acids: CASSYGAGTMNEQYF.

In the case of this clone: In the same sample, other DNA sequences code for this CDR3. CDR3 sequence (DNA): TGCGCCAGTAGTCTATCGGGGGAGGCCTACGAGCAGTACTTC. Amino acid sequence: CASSLSGEAYEQYF. The rearrangement links TRBV5-1 to TRBJ2-7, with TRBD2 as a possible D gene (6 bases). Germline CDR1 is SGHRS and CDR2 is YFSETQ. V was shortened by 8 bases and J by 2 bases, with 17 bases between the two germline ends. This CDR3 comprises 14 residues. Together with reference TRBV5-1 and TRBJ2-7, the CDR3 gives the full variable domain: KAGVTQTPRYLIKTRGQQVTLSCSPISGHRSVSWYQQTPGQGLQFLFEYFSETQRNKGNFPGRFSGRQFSNSRSEMNVSTLELGDSALYLCASSLSGEAYEQYFGPGTRLTVT.

The chain employs TRBV24-1 and TRBJ2-3, with 7 bases matching TRBD1. The germline V gene encodes CDR1 KGHDR and CDR2 SFDVKD. The V and J ends lost 1 base and 6 bases, in that order; junction bases with no gene match: 6. The length of the CDR3 is 15 residues. The CDR3, as DNA: TGTGCCACCAGTGATTTTAGAGGGGGCGATGATACGCAGTATTTT. It translates to CATSDFRGGDDTQYF.

This clone was recorded a few times. V and J are TRBV7-2 and TRBJ2-1; possibly TRBD1 for D (5 bases). CDR1 and CDR2 (germline): SGHTA, FQGNSA. V was cut by 1 base and J by 10 bases, with 11 bases left in between. The CDR3 runs 13 residues. CDR3 DNA: TGTGCCAGCAGCTTAGAGCAGGGAAAGGAGCAGTTCTTC. As protein: CASSLEQGKEQFF. Looking up the rest from reference TRBV7-2 and TRBJ2-1 gives the full variable domain: GAGVSQSPSNKVTEKGKDVELRCDPISGHTALYWYRQSLGQGLEFLIYFQGNSAPDKSGLPSDRFSAERTGGSVSTLTIQRTQQEDSAVYLCASSLEQGKEQFFGPGTRLTVL.

This chain uses TRBV18 with TRBJ1-1, with 7 positions matching TRBD1. Trimming removed 3 bases from V and 1 base from J; junction bases left unmatched: 2. Germline CDR1 and CDR2: KGHSH and LQKENI. CDR3 size: 14 residues. For the CDR3, the DNA is TGTGCCAGCTCACCTAGACAGGGGAACACTGAAGCTTTCTTT. It translates to CASSPRQGNTEAFF.

This chain connects TRBV6-1 to TRBJ1-1, with 9 nucleotides matching TRBD1. This CDR3 has 17 amino acids. V lost 0 bases, J lost 0 bases, and 5 bases stayed unmatched. The germline V gene encodes CDR1 MNHNS and CDR2 SASEGT. The CDR3 loop is CASSEAWGQGVNTEAFF. In DNA, the CDR3 is TGTGCCAGCAGTGAAGCATGGGGACAGGGCGTGAACACTGAAGCTTTCTTT.

The V and J genes are TRBV30 and TRBJ1-5, with D possibly matching TRBD1 (6 bases). The V gene lost 2 bases and the J gene lost 3 bases, with 11 bases spanning the gap. CDR3 length: 14 amino acids. Germline V gene lookup returns CDR1 GTSNPN and CDR2 SVGIG (reference sequence). CDR3 in DNA: TGTGCCTGGAGTACGGGACACCTCAATCAGCCCCAGCATTTT. Residues: CAWSTGHLNQPQHF.

The V gene is TRBV12-3 or TRBV12-4, the J gene TRBJ1-1, with D possibly being TRBD1 (6 bases). V shed 6 bases and J shed 1 base, with 9 bases lying between them. The CDR3 runs 13 residues. The CDR3 here is CASRGHQNTEAFF. CDR3 coding DNA: TGTGCCAGCAGGGGACACCAGAACACTGAAGCTTTCTTT.

V usage is TRBV7-9 and J usage is TRBJ1-1; 7 bases align to TRBD1. Germline-derived CDR1 and CDR2 are SEHNR and FQNEAQ (reference sequence). The CDR3 consists of 19 residues. V lost 1 base, J lost 2 bases, and 16 bases stayed unmatched. This CDR3 reads CASSLEGAWGASFNTEAFF. The CDR3, as DNA: TGTGCCAGCAGCTTAGAGGGGGCCTGGGGGGCGAGCTTCAACACTGAAGCTTTCTTT. The whole variable domain, filled in from reference TRBV7-9 and TRBJ1-1, reads DTGVSQNPRHKITKRGQNVTFRCDPISEHNRLYWYRQTLGQGPEFLTYFQNEAQLEKSRLLSDRFSAERPKGSFSTLEIQRTEQGDSAMYLCASSLEGAWGASFNTEAFFGQGTRLTVV.

A single count supports this clone. The chain uses TRBV28 and TRBJ2-4, with D possibly matching TRBD1 (5 bases). CDR1 and CDR2 from the germline V gene are MDHEN and SYDVKM. The CDR3 covers 14 residues. The ends were cut back, 2 bases at V and 6 bases at J, with 11 bases in the middle. The DNA of the CDR3 is TGTGCCAGCAGTTTAATGAGAAGGGGAAACATTCAGTACTTC. This encodes CASSLMRRGNIQYF. Full variable domain (remainder filled in from reference TRBV28 and TRBJ2-4): DVKVTQSSRYLVKRTGEKVFLECVQDMDHENMFWYRQDPGLGLRLIYFSYDVKMKEKGDIPEGYSVSREKKERFSLILESASTNQTSMYLCASSLMRRGNIQYFGAGTRLSVL.

The V call is TRBV30, the J call TRBJ2-7, with 8 positions matching TRBD1. The germline gives CDR1 GTSNPN, CDR2 SVGIG (reference sequence). This CDR3 is 14 amino acids long. J lost 1 base, V lost 4 bases, and 6 bases had no gene match. The CDR3 DNA follows: TGTGCCTGGACCGGGACAGGCCCTTCCTACGAGCAGTACTTC. Encoded protein: CAWTGTGPSYEQYF.

V and J are TRBV28 and TRBJ2-5; D is perhaps TRBD2 (6 bases). CDR3 size: 14 residues. V was shortened by 6 bases and J by 5 bases, with 16 bases between the two germline ends. Looked up from germline, CDR1 is MDHEN and CDR2 is SYDVKM. This chain's CDR3 is CASSTLGGSETQYF. CDR3 bases: TGTGCCAGCAGCACTCTAGGAGGGTCGGAGACCCAGTACTTC.

The genes are TRBV7-2 and TRBJ2-1; 13 positions agree with TRBD2. The CDR3 contains 16 residues. Per germline, CDR1 SGHTA and CDR2 FQGNSA. After removal of 5 bases from V and 7 bases from J, the junction contained 8 bases not matched to a gene. This CDR3 is CASSRTSGSITNEQFF. DNA of the CDR3: TGTGCCAGCAGCCGGACTAGCGGGAGTATTACGAATGAGCAGTTCTTC.

The genes are TRBV4-1 and TRBJ2-1; the D gene is possibly TRBD2 (6 bases). The CDR3 runs to 14 residues. V shed 2 bases and J shed 6 bases, with 11 bases lying between them. Germline CDR1 is MGHRA and CDR2 is YSYEKL. The CDR3 loop reads CASSQYSGFNEQFF. CDR3 nucleotide sequence: TGCGCCAGCAGCCAATATAGCGGATTCAATGAGCAGTTCTTC.

In this sample, this clone turned up a few times. The chain has TRBV7-8 and TRBJ1-5; tentatively, D is TRBD1 (5 bases). Germline CDR1 SGHVS, CDR2 FQNEAQ. The germline V and J ends were trimmed by 5 bases and 1 base, with 9 bases remaining between them. The CDR3 extends over 14 amino acids. CDR3 residues: CASSRTNSNQPQHF. The CDR3 DNA reads TGTGCCAGCAGCCGGACAAACAGCAATCAGCCCCAGCATTTT.

This chain's CDR3 is CSVAGTSNYNEQFF. The CDR3 DNA reads TGCAGCGTCGCCGGGACTAGCAACTACAATGAGCAGTTCTTC. The chain employs TRBV29-1 and TRBJ2-1; the match to TRBD2 covers 9 bases. With V trimmed by 6 bases and J by 3 bases, 6 bases remained unmatched. Per the germline V gene, CDR1 is SQVTM and CDR2 is ANQGSEA. The CDR3 contains 14 residues.

J is TRBJ2-7 and V is TRBV6-1; no definite D call. The CDR3 consists of 15 residues. Germline CDR1 MNHNS, CDR2 SASEGT. V lost 0 bases and J lost 0, with 9 bases in between. The CDR3 sequence: CASSEAAASSYEQYF. In DNA form, the CDR3 reads TGTGCCAGCAGTGAAGCGGCGGCCAGCTCCTACGAGCAGTACTTC.